This T cell receptor (beta chain) stems from a study of monozygotic twins with inflammatory bowel disease. Study conclusions and caveats: Sharing of clonotypes with others was lower in IBD patients than in healthy twins, and this was especially so with disease activity.

The CDR3 runs 16 residues. Germline CDR1 is MNHEY and CDR2 is SMNVEV (reference sequence). Template switching was used to attach UMIs, which incorporated a 6-nucleotide sample barcode. Following a re-call of the 5' RACE reads, TCRdb has one entry per CDR3 protein and lacks DNA. The table for this sample gives 150,000 to 200,000 distinct CDR3 sequences. As for this clonotype: No antigen is known for it.

The sequenced sample was blood. This sequence originates from a human donor with ulcerative colitis or Crohn's disease, or a healthy co-twin of an affected twin (not recorded which). The chain couples TRBV27 to TRBJ1-5; TCRdb's D call, TRBD1, is unchecked because there is no DNA. CDR3 loop: CASRPRTADSNQPQHF.